The rows below give T cell receptor beta chains drawn from one sample of a study of T-cell reconstitution after alpha-beta-depleted transplantation in children. Using its own MiXCR run on the PCR reads, TCRdb lists one record per CDR3 protein. The sample yields approximately 640,000 distinct CDR3 sequences, approximately 15% seen once. Here the sequenced sample was PBMCs from the stem cell graft donor, taken from the stem cell graft. Receptors originate from a human donor who donated a stem cell graft to a child with acute myeloid leukemia. CDR3s include the opening cysteine and the closing phenylalanine or tryptophan. Each record gives: clone size, J gene, D gene, V gene, CDR3 protein, CDR3 DNA. The D gene is left open where the match is weak. Clone size appears in some rows only: once, few, many, or a class for an expanded clone.

abundance: many
j_gene: TRBJ1-2
d_gene: TRBD1
v_gene: TRBV10-3
CDR3aa: CAIRDRGLDGYTF
CDR3nt: TGTGCCATTCGGGACAGGGGTCTGGATGGCTACACCTTC

abundance: -
j_gene: TRBJ2-3
d_gene: -
v_gene: TRBV4-3
CDR3aa: CASSQVYSRGAGLSTDTQYF
CDR3nt: TGCGCCAGCAGCCAAGTATATTCCCGGGGGGCTGGGTTGAGCACAGATACGCAGTATTTT

abundance: many
j_gene: TRBJ1-1
d_gene: TRBD1
v_gene: TRBV20-1
CDR3aa: CSADRVNTEAFF
CDR3nt: TGCAGTGCTGACAGGGTAAACACTGAAGCTTTCTTT

abundance: few
j_gene: TRBJ2-3
d_gene: -
v_gene: TRBV27
CDR3aa: CASSFRLTGLSTDTQYF
CDR3nt: TGTGCCAGCAGTTTCCGATTGACAGGCCTCTCCACAGATACGCAGTATTTT

abundance: -
j_gene: TRBJ2-3
d_gene: -
v_gene: TRBV12-3/TRBV12-4
CDR3aa: CASSLTDWPGTDTQYF
CDR3nt: TGTGCCAGCAGTCTCACTGATTGGCCGGGCACAGATACGCAGTATTTT

abundance: many
j_gene: TRBJ1-1
d_gene: -
v_gene: TRBV29-1
CDR3aa: CSVAGRQYTEAFF
CDR3nt: TGCAGCGTAGCCGGGCGTCAGTACACTGAAGCTTTCTTT

abundance: -
j_gene: TRBJ2-7
d_gene: -
v_gene: TRBV12-3/TRBV12-4
CDR3aa: CDSKREDSYEQYF
CDR3nt: TGTGACAGCAAAAGGGAGGACTCCTACGAGCAGTACTTC

abundance: many
j_gene: TRBJ2-5
d_gene: -
v_gene: TRBV20-1
CDR3aa: CSASGDRIDQETQYF
CDR3nt: TGCAGTGCTAGTGGGGACCGAATAGACCAAGAGACCCAGTACTTC

abundance: many
j_gene: TRBJ1-1
d_gene: -
v_gene: TRBV7-9
CDR3aa: CASTIQGRNTEAFF
CDR3nt: TGTGCCAGCACAATACAGGGACGGAACACTGAAGCTTTCTTT

abundance: -
j_gene: TRBJ2-2
d_gene: -
v_gene: TRBV2
CDR3aa: CASSPEAANTGELFF
CDR3nt: TGTGCCAGCAGTCCAGAGGCAGCGAACACCGGGGAGCTGTTTTTT

abundance: -
j_gene: TRBJ1-1
d_gene: -
v_gene: TRBV2
CDR3aa: CASSPLGRASSGTEAFF
CDR3nt: TGTGCCAGCAGTCCTCTGGGGAGGGCGTCGTCAGGCACTGAAGCTTTCTTT

abundance: -
j_gene: TRBJ1-1
d_gene: -
v_gene: TRBV11-1
CDR3aa: CASSLKRERNAEAFF
CDR3nt: TGTGCCAGCAGCTTAAAGAGGGAACGAAACGCTGAAGCTTTCTTT

abundance: many
j_gene: TRBJ1-4
d_gene: TRBD1
v_gene: TRBV20-1
CDR3aa: CSASTLGQIKKLFF
CDR3nt: TGCAGTGCTTCCACCCTGGGACAGATAAAAAAACTGTTTTTT

abundance: many
j_gene: TRBJ2-3
d_gene: TRBD2
v_gene: TRBV29-1
CDR3aa: CSARLTSGGTDTQYF
CDR3nt: TGCAGCGCCCGATTAACTAGCGGGGGCACAGATACGCAGTATTTT

abundance: many
j_gene: TRBJ2-1
d_gene: -
v_gene: TRBV20-1
CDR3aa: CSASEGPSSYNEQFF
CDR3nt: TGCAGTGCTAGTGAGGGACCGAGCTCCTACAATGAGCAGTTCTTC

abundance: -
j_gene: TRBJ2-6
d_gene: -
v_gene: TRBV12-3/TRBV12-4
CDR3aa: CASSRYGPGSSGANVLTF
CDR3nt: TGTGCCAGCAGTCGTTACGGACCGGGGTCATCTGGGGCCAACGTCCTGACTTTC

abundance: many
j_gene: TRBJ1-2
d_gene: TRBD1
v_gene: TRBV5-6
CDR3aa: CASSLAGQGSYGYTF
CDR3nt: TGTGCCAGCAGCTTGGCGGGACAGGGGAGCTATGGCTACACCTTC

abundance: few
j_gene: TRBJ2-3
d_gene: -
v_gene: TRBV6-2/TRBV6-3
CDR3aa: CASSLLAITTDTQYF
CDR3nt: TGTGCCAGCAGTTTATTAGCGATCACCACAGATACGCAGTATTTT

abundance: -
j_gene: TRBJ1-3
d_gene: -
v_gene: TRBV5-1
CDR3aa: CASSLTGIDSGNTIYF
CDR3nt: TGCGCCAGCAGCCTCACAGGGATCGACTCTGGAAACACCATATATTTT

abundance: few
j_gene: TRBJ1-4
d_gene: TRBD1
v_gene: TRBV20-1
CDR3aa: CSASRGTGAINEKLFF
CDR3nt: TGCAGTGCTAGTAGGGGGACAGGGGCTATCAATGAAAAACTGTTTTTT

abundance: -
j_gene: TRBJ1-6
d_gene: TRBD1
v_gene: TRBV12-3/TRBV12-4
CDR3aa: CASRIQQGAFSPLHF
CDR3nt: TGTGCCAGCAGAATCCAACAGGGGGCTTTTTCACCCCTCCACTTT

abundance: few
j_gene: TRBJ2-3
d_gene: -
v_gene: TRBV24-1
CDR3aa: CATSDLYTGLGTDTQYF
CDR3nt: TGTGCCACCAGTGATTTGTACACAGGGCTCGGCACAGATACGCAGTATTTT

abundance: many
j_gene: TRBJ2-7
d_gene: -
v_gene: TRBV7-2
CDR3aa: CASSLAGYHEQYF
CDR3nt: TGTGCCAGCAGCTTAGCGGGGTACCACGAGCAGTACTTC

abundance: many
j_gene: TRBJ2-7
d_gene: -
v_gene: TRBV5-5
CDR3aa: CASSLVGRGNEQYF
CDR3nt: TGTGCCAGCAGCTTGGTAGGCAGGGGTAACGAGCAGTACTTC

abundance: few
j_gene: TRBJ2-1
d_gene: -
v_gene: TRBV7-2
CDR3aa: CASSLAAGSSYNEQFF
CDR3nt: TGTGCCAGCAGCTTAGCGGCGGGTAGTTCCTACAATGAGCAGTTCTTC

abundance: -
j_gene: TRBJ1-5
d_gene: -
v_gene: TRBV5-1
CDR3aa: CASSSDGYSNQPQHF
CDR3nt: TGCGCCAGCAGCTCGGACGGTTATAGCAATCAGCCCCAGCATTTT

abundance: many
j_gene: TRBJ2-3
d_gene: -
v_gene: TRBV20-1
CDR3aa: CSSRAGASTDTQYF
CDR3nt: TGCAGTTCCCGCGCGGGGGCCAGCACAGATACGCAGTATTTT

abundance: many
j_gene: TRBJ2-1
d_gene: TRBD2
v_gene: TRBV7-9
CDR3aa: CASTLAGAGNEQFF
CDR3nt: TGTGCCAGCACCCTAGCGGGGGCCGGGAATGAGCAGTTCTTC

abundance: few
j_gene: TRBJ1-6
d_gene: -
v_gene: TRBV20-1
CDR3aa: CSARDPGDIAGGNSPLHF
CDR3nt: TGCAGTGCTAGAGACCCAGGTGATATCGCCGGTGGCAATTCACCCCTCCACTTT

abundance: few
j_gene: TRBJ1-4
d_gene: -
v_gene: TRBV5-5
CDR3aa: CASSLSASDEKLFF
CDR3nt: TGTGCCAGCAGCTTGTCGGCTTCGGATGAAAAACTGTTTTTT

abundance: many
j_gene: TRBJ2-3
d_gene: TRBD2
v_gene: TRBV20-1
CDR3aa: CSAREGLAGTDTQYF
CDR3nt: TGCAGTGCTAGAGAGGGACTAGCGGGCACAGATACGCAGTATTTT

abundance: -
j_gene: TRBJ1-1
d_gene: -
v_gene: TRBV21-1
CDR3aa: CASSKSRFYSWTEAFF
CDR3nt: TGTGCCAGCAGCAAGTCGCGCTTCTATTCCTGGACTGAAGCTTTCTTT

abundance: -
j_gene: TRBJ1-2
d_gene: TRBD1
v_gene: TRBV3-1
CDR3aa: CASWDRDRVVYGYTF
CDR3nt: TGTGCCAGCTGGGACCGGGACAGGGTTGTCTATGGCTACACCTTC

abundance: -
j_gene: TRBJ2-3
d_gene: TRBD1
v_gene: TRBV5-1
CDR3aa: CASSLEGQATDTQYF
CDR3nt: TGCGCCAGCAGCCTCGAAGGACAGGCCACAGATACGCAGTATTTT

abundance: -
j_gene: TRBJ2-3
d_gene: -
v_gene: TRBV5-1
CDR3aa: CASSLVQSPEDTQYF
CDR3nt: TGCGCCAGCTCCCTTGTCCAGAGTCCGGAAGATACGCAGTATTTT

abundance: many
j_gene: TRBJ2-1
d_gene: TRBD2
v_gene: TRBV20-1
CDR3aa: CSASSAGGYNEQFF
CDR3nt: TGCAGTGCTAGTAGCGCGGGGGGTTACAATGAGCAGTTCTTC

abundance: many
j_gene: TRBJ1-1
d_gene: -
v_gene: TRBV7-2
CDR3aa: CASSLDVTEAFF
CDR3nt: TGTGCCAGCAGCTTAGACGTGACTGAAGCTTTCTTT

abundance: few
j_gene: TRBJ1-6
d_gene: -
v_gene: TRBV7-2
CDR3aa: CASSSIPGPISSPLHF
CDR3nt: TGTGCCAGCAGCTCTATACCGGGACCGATATCCTCACCCCTCCACTTT

abundance: many
j_gene: TRBJ2-2
d_gene: -
v_gene: TRBV12-3/TRBV12-4
CDR3aa: CASSSPLGTGELFF
CDR3nt: TGTGCCAGCAGTTCCCCCCTCGGCACCGGGGAGCTGTTTTTT

abundance: many
j_gene: TRBJ2-1
d_gene: TRBD1
v_gene: TRBV20-1
CDR3aa: CSAREGQGWDEQFF
CDR3nt: TGCAGTGCTAGAGAGGGACAGGGTTGGGATGAGCAGTTCTTC

abundance: -
j_gene: TRBJ1-1
d_gene: TRBD1
v_gene: TRBV4-3
CDR3aa: CASSQDRQGGEAFF
CDR3nt: TGCGCCAGCAGCCAAGATCGACAGGGCGGTGAAGCTTTCTTT

abundance: many
j_gene: TRBJ2-3
d_gene: -
v_gene: TRBV20-1
CDR3aa: CSARARGLTDTQYF
CDR3nt: TGCAGTGCCCGGGCTAGGGGGTTGACAGATACGCAGTATTTT

abundance: many
j_gene: TRBJ2-2
d_gene: TRBD1
v_gene: TRBV20-1
CDR3aa: CSAKGQGAGELFF
CDR3nt: TGCAGTGCTAAAGGACAGGGCGCCGGGGAGCTGTTTTTT

abundance: many
j_gene: TRBJ2-2
d_gene: -
v_gene: TRBV29-1
CDR3aa: CSALDRYTGELFF
CDR3nt: TGCAGCGCCCTCGACAGGTACACCGGGGAGCTGTTTTTT

abundance: -
j_gene: TRBJ1-2
d_gene: -
v_gene: TRBV28
CDR3aa: CASTLEGWGNGYTF
CDR3nt: TGTGCCAGCACCCTCGAGGGTTGGGGGAATGGCTACACCTTC

abundance: many
j_gene: TRBJ1-1
d_gene: -
v_gene: TRBV20-1
CDR3aa: CSARAGESTEAFF
CDR3nt: TGCAGTGCTAGAGCAGGGGAGTCCACTGAAGCTTTCTTT

abundance: many
j_gene: TRBJ1-3
d_gene: -
v_gene: TRBV20-1
CDR3aa: CSARADLGPSPGNTIYF
CDR3nt: TGCAGTGCTAGAGCTGACCTCGGACCCTCGCCTGGAAACACCATATATTTT

abundance: -
j_gene: TRBJ1-1
d_gene: -
v_gene: TRBV13
CDR3aa: CASSSEDSSNTEAFF
CDR3nt: TGTGCCAGCAGCTCCGAGGACAGTTCGAACACTGAAGCTTTCTTT

abundance: -
j_gene: TRBJ1-1
d_gene: -
v_gene: TRBV20-1
CDR3aa: CSATEGSWTEAFF
CDR3nt: TGCAGTGCCACCGAAGGCAGCTGGACTGAAGCTTTCTTT

abundance: -
j_gene: TRBJ1-5
d_gene: -
v_gene: TRBV7-2
CDR3aa: CASSSRRHGYSNQPQHF
CDR3nt: TGTGCCAGCAGCTCAAGACGACACGGGTATAGCAATCAGCCCCAGCATTTT

abundance: -
j_gene: TRBJ2-2
d_gene: -
v_gene: TRBV7-2
CDR3aa: CASHANTGELFF
CDR3nt: TGTGCCAGTCATGCGAACACCGGGGAGCTGTTTTTT

abundance: few
j_gene: TRBJ1-3
d_gene: -
v_gene: TRBV15
CDR3aa: CATSRDPEVTGNTIYF
CDR3nt: TGTGCCACCAGCAGAGACCCCGAGGTAACTGGAAACACCATATATTTT

abundance: -
j_gene: TRBJ2-3
d_gene: TRBD2
v_gene: TRBV20-1
CDR3aa: CSVRGSGDTTDTQYF
CDR3nt: TGCAGTGTTCGCGGGAGCGGAGACACCACAGATACGCAGTATTTT

abundance: few
j_gene: TRBJ1-3
d_gene: -
v_gene: TRBV9
CDR3aa: CASSVNTASGNTIYF
CDR3nt: TGTGCCAGCAGCGTGAACACGGCCTCTGGAAACACCATATATTTT

abundance: -
j_gene: TRBJ1-3
d_gene: -
v_gene: TRBV12-3/TRBV12-4
CDR3aa: CASSSGRENSGNTIYF
CDR3nt: TGTGCCAGCAGTTCAGGCAGGGAGAACTCTGGAAACACCATATATTTT

abundance: many
j_gene: TRBJ1-1
d_gene: -
v_gene: TRBV20-1
CDR3aa: CSAIWRGNTEAFF
CDR3nt: TGCAGTGCTATATGGAGGGGGAACACTGAAGCTTTCTTT